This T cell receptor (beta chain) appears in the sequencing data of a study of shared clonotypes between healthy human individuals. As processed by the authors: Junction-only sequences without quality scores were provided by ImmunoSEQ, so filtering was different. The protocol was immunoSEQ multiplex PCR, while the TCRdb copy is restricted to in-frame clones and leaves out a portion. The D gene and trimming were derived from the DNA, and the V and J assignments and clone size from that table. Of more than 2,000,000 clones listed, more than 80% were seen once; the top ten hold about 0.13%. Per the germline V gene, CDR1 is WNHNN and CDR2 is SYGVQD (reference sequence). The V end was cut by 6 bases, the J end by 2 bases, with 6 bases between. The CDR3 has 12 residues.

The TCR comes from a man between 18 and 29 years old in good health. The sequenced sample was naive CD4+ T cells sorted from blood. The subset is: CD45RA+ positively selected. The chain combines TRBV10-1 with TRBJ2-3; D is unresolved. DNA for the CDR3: TGCGCCAGCAGCGACAACACAGATACGCAGTATTTT. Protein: CASSDNTDTQYF.